These T cell receptor beta chains were read from a single sample in a study of cytomegalovirus exposure and HLA in healthy donors. Produced via immunoSEQ multiplex PCR; TCRdb's table is partial and in-frame only. The sample consists of about 270,000 clones, approximately 70% of them appearing once. The sample taken for sequencing was PBMCs. These TCRs come from a female donor in good health and CMV-seronegative. CDR3s include the opening cysteine and the closing phenylalanine or tryptophan. A D gene is named only where the DNA matches it firmly. Rows may omit the clone size; those that give it use once, few, many or a size class.

>TRBD1|TRBJ2-2|NA|TRBV7-6
CASSPGQDTGELFF
TGTGCCAGCAGCCCAGGACAGGACACCGGGGAGCTGTTTTTT
>NA|TRBJ2-7|NA|TRBV7-3
CASSLEFSYEQYF
TGTGCCAGCAGCTTAGAGTTCTCCTACGAGCAGTACTTC
>NA|TRBJ2-3|NA|TRBV2
CASSDQAALTDTQYF
TGTGCCAGCAGTGACCAAGCGGCACTCACAGATACGCAGTATTTT
>TRBD1|TRBJ1-2|once|TRBV7-8
CASSLVVWQGAGGYTF
TGTGCCAGCAGCTTAGTGGTCTGGCAGGGGGCTGGAGGCTACACCTTC
>NA|TRBJ2-7|few|TRBV5-1
CASSLEADSYEQYF
TGCGCCAGCAGCTTGGAGGCGGACAGCTACGAGCAGTACTTC
>NA|TRBJ2-5|NA|TRBV2
CASTVGETQYF
TGTGCCAGCACGGTCGGAGAGACCCAGTACTTC
>NA|TRBJ2-7|NA|TRBV5-1
CASSPRGSYEQYF
TGCGCCAGCAGCCCCAGGGGTTCCTACGAGCAGTACTTC
>NA|TRBJ1-1|NA|TRBV15
CATSRDRSGLNTEAFF
TGTGCCACCAGCAGAGACAGATCAGGGCTTAACACTGAAGCTTTCTTT
>NA|TRBJ1-1|few|TRBV9
CASSVGGTKRSTEAFF
TGTGCCAGCAGCGTAGGTGGTACTAAGCGGAGTACTGAAGCTTTCTTT
>NA|TRBJ2-5|NA|TRBV11-3
CASSLEDRRETQYF
TGTGCCAGCAGCTTAGAAGACAGGCGGGAGACCCAGTACTTC
>TRBD1|TRBJ2-5|NA|TRBV7-9
CSSSFPRGRGETQYF
TGTTCCAGCAGCTTTCCGAGGGGGCGAGGGGAGACCCAGTACTTC
>TRBD2|TRBJ2-1|NA|TRBV27
CASSPLRLAGALNEQFF
TGTGCCAGCAGTCCCCTTAGGCTTGCGGGAGCGTTGAATGAGCAGTTCTTC
>NA|TRBJ2-7|NA|TRBV2
CASRVQGSSYEQYF
TGTGCCAGCAGGGTGCAGGGGAGCTCCTACGAGCAGTACTTC
>NA|TRBJ2-1|NA|TRBV10-3
CAIARRVDEQFF
TGTGCCATCGCAAGACGGGTCGATGAGCAGTTCTTC
>TRBD2|TRBJ2-1|NA|TRBV5-1
CASSLALAGGPIFESSYNEQFF
TGCGCCAGCAGCTTGGCGCTAGCGGGAGGACCAATCTTCGAGAGCTCCTACAATGAGCAGTTCTTC
>NA|TRBJ2-1|NA|TRBV27
CASSSFARGFSSYNEQFF
TGTGCCAGCAGTTCCTTCGCCAGGGGTTTCTCCTCCTACAATGAGCAGTTCTTC
>TRBD1|TRBJ1-5|NA|TRBV7-3
CASSLTTGESNQPQHF
TGTGCCAGCAGCTTAACGACAGGGGAGAGCAATCAGCCCCAGCATTTT
>NA|TRBJ2-7|NA|TRBV30
CAWSLKTYEQYF
TGTGCCTGGAGCCTTAAAACCTACGAGCAGTACTTC
>TRBD1|TRBJ1-2|once|TRBV28
CASRGQGLGYTF
TGTGCCAGCAGGGGACAGGGGCTTGGCTACACCTTC
>TRBD1|TRBJ2-3|NA|TRBV5-5
CASSLVGQGAFPFGGDTQYF
TGTGCCAGCAGCTTGGTTGGGCAGGGGGCATTTCCCTTTGGAGGAGATACGCAGTATTTT
>NA|TRBJ2-7|few|TRBV29-1
CSVSGETTYEQYF
TGCAGCGTTTCGGGGGAGACTACCTACGAGCAGTACTTC
>NA|TRBJ2-1|few|TRBV28
CASSLAGKEQFF
TGTGCCAGCAGTTTAGCAGGGAAAGAGCAGTTCTTC
>NA|TRBJ2-7|NA|TRBV9
CASSVGSGVPYEQYF
TGTGCCAGCAGCGTAGGCTCCGGGGTCCCCTACGAGCAGTACTTC
>NA|TRBJ2-3|NA|TRBV7-9
CSSRLRGAEADTQYF
TGTTCCAGCAGACTCAGGGGTGCGGAGGCAGATACGCAGTATTTT
>NA|TRBJ2-5|NA|TRBV5-4
CASSLSGQRQETQYF
TGTGCCAGCAGCTTGTCTGGGCAAAGGCAAGAGACCCAGTACTTC
>TRBD2|TRBJ2-5|NA|TRBV5-6
CASAGVRETQYF
TGTGCCAGCGCGGGAGTCCGCGAGACCCAGTACTTC
>NA|TRBJ1-1|NA|TRBV7-9
CASSTLGENTEAFF
TGTGCCAGCAGCACGTTAGGGGAGAACACTGAAGCTTTCTTT
>NA|TRBJ2-3|NA|TRBV27
CATSTFFMDTQYF
TGTGCCACCTCGACTTTTTTCATGGATACGCAGTATTTT
>TRBD1|TRBJ2-6|NA|TRBV5-4
CASSPRQGLSGANVLTF
TGTGCCAGCAGCCCCAGACAGGGTTTGTCGGGGGCCAACGTCCTGACTTTC
>TRBD1|TRBJ2-1|NA|TRBV19
CASSIATGYYLSSYNEQFF
TGTGCCAGTAGTATAGCGACAGGGTACTACCTTAGCTCCTACAATGAGCAGTTCTTC
>NA|TRBJ2-7|once|TRBV18
CASSPPSSYEQYF
TGTGCCAGCTCACCACCGAGCTCCTACGAGCAGTACTTC
>NA|TRBJ2-7|NA|TRBV5-4
CASSFPGAAHSYEQYF
TGTGCCAGCAGCTTTCCTGGAGCAGCGCACTCCTACGAGCAGTACTTC